A selection of T cell receptor beta chains follows, all from one sample in a study of T cells in localized non-small cell lung cancer. TCRdb's table, derived via immunoSEQ multiplex PCR, lists solely in-frame clones and lacks some. Among around 78,000 clones, approximately 90% were seen once, and the ten largest hold about 20%. The sequencing here drew on peripheral blood, taken before any cancer treatment. Receptors originate from a woman aged 40-70 years with stage I squamous cell lung carcinoma. CDR3s include the opening cysteine and the closing phenylalanine or tryptophan. A D gene is named only where the DNA matches it firmly. The size entry is marked missing in some rows and otherwise reads once, few, many or a size class.

cdr3_aa cdr3_nt d_call j_call clone_size v_call
CASSSDGRRTEAFF TGTGCCAGCAGCTCGGACGGTCGGAGGACTGAAGCTTTCTTT - TRBJ1-1 - TRBV28
CASSYPSRGVGGELFF TGTGCCAGCAGCTACCCCTCGCGGGGGGTCGGCGGGGAGCTGTTTTTT TRBD2 TRBJ2-2 few TRBV7-8
CASSLNPAVVYGYTF TGTGCCAGCAGTTTAAACCCCGCAGTGGTATATGGCTACACCTTC - TRBJ1-2 - TRBV27
CASSLGGWNSPLHF TGCGCCAGCAGCTTGGGGGGGTGGAATTCACCCCTCCACTTT - TRBJ1-6 - TRBV5-1
CASSLRQGAVDRSYTF TGTGCCAGCAGCCTGAGACAGGGGGCGGTCGATCGAAGCTACACCTTC TRBD1 TRBJ1-2 - TRBV7-6
CASSSSAGGGNQPQHF TGTGCCAGCAGTTCCTCGGCAGGGGGTGGAAATCAGCCCCAGCATTTT TRBD1 TRBJ1-5 - TRBV27
CASSQDGERFEQYF TGTGCCAGCAGCCAAGACGGCGAGCGTTTCGAGCAGTACTTC - TRBJ2-7 - TRBV25-1
CASSIQASNYGYTF TGCGCCAGCAGCATTCAGGCGTCCAACTATGGCTACACCTTC - TRBJ1-2 once TRBV5-1
CASSLSGQTASYGYTF TGTGCCAGCAGCTTGTCGGGACAGACGGCCAGCTATGGCTACACCTTC TRBD1 TRBJ1-2 - TRBV5-8
CASSEVWVAGANVLTF TGTGCCAGCAGTGAAGTGTGGGTGGCTGGGGCCAACGTCCTGACTTTC - TRBJ2-6 - TRBV6-1
CASSDSGGGTDTQYF TGTGCCAGCAGTGACTCCGGGGGGGGCACAGATACGCAGTATTTT TRBD2 TRBJ2-3 few TRBV6-4
CASSVTGEGYGYTF TGTGCCAGTAGTGTGACAGGGGAAGGCTATGGCTACACCTTC TRBD1 TRBJ1-2 - TRBV19
CASSLGQGDTQYF TGTGCCAGCAGCTTAGGACAGGGAGATACGCAGTATTTT TRBD1 TRBJ2-3 - TRBV7-6
CASSADFEKLFF TGTGCCAGCAGCGCCGACTTTGAAAAACTGTTTTTT - TRBJ1-4 - TRBV9
CASSFERDSSPLHF TGTGCCAGCAGCTTCGAGAGGGATAGTTCACCCCTCCACTTT - TRBJ1-6 - TRBV7-9
CASSLLRQPQHF TGTGCCAGCAGCCTCTTACGGCAGCCCCAGCATTTT - TRBJ1-5 - TRBV7-2
CASSYRQGDLGTEAFF TGTGCCAGCAGTTATCGACAGGGGGATTTAGGAACTGAAGCTTTCTTT TRBD1 TRBJ1-1 - TRBV6-5
CASSYLGTGMAEAFF TGTGCCAGCAGTTACCTTGGGACAGGGATGGCTGAAGCTTTCTTT TRBD1 TRBJ1-1 - TRBV6-6
CAISAGDGYTF TGTGCCATCAGCGCAGGGGACGGCTACACCTTC - TRBJ1-2 - TRBV10-3
CASSLARAGGLSTDTQYF TGTGCCAGCAGCTTAGCTCGAGCGGGGGGCCTTAGCACAGATACGCAGTATTTT TRBD2 TRBJ2-3 - TRBV11-2
CASGQGVTYEQYF TGTGCCAGCGGACAGGGGGTTACCTACGAGCAGTACTTC TRBD1 TRBJ2-7 - TRBV11-2
CATEGGRGYEQYF TGTGCCACTGAAGGGGGCCGGGGCTACGAGCAGTACTTC TRBD1 TRBJ2-7 - TRBV10-3
CAWSGQGVVGAFF TGTGCCTGGAGTGGACAGGGGGTGGTAGGTGCTTTCTTT TRBD1 TRBJ1-1 - TRBV30
CASSSRYKGGFGNTIYF TGTGCCAGCAGCTCCCGCTATAAAGGGGGGTTTGGAAACACCATATATTTT - TRBJ1-3 - TRBV7-6
CSVGSTYEQYF TGCAGCGTTGGTTCAACCTACGAGCAGTACTTC - TRBJ2-7 - TRBV29-1
CASSYLTGGRTEAFF TGTGCCAGCAGTTACCTGACAGGGGGGCGGACTGAAGCTTTCTTT TRBD1 TRBJ1-1 - TRBV6-5
CASSPEGGDTEAFF TGTGCCAGCAGCCCCGAGGGGGGGGACACTGAAGCTTTCTTT - TRBJ1-1 - TRBV6-5
CASSLVGGAYTGELFF TGTGCCAGCAGCTTAGTCGGGGGGGCCTACACCGGGGAGCTGTTTTTT TRBD2 TRBJ2-2 - TRBV7-8
CASSYSKALPQHF TGTGCCAGCAGTTACTCGAAAGCCCTGCCCCAGCATTTT - TRBJ1-5 few TRBV6-6
CASRDGTATDTQYF TGCGCCAGCAGGGACGGGACAGCGACAGATACGCAGTATTTT TRBD1 TRBJ2-3 once TRBV5-1
CASSNSPLHF TGTGCCAGCTCGAATTCACCCCTCCACTTT - TRBJ1-6 once TRBV2
CASSLDGLGQPQHF TGTGCCAGCAGCTTGGACGGGTTGGGGCAGCCCCAGCATTTT - TRBJ1-5 - TRBV5-4
CASSLTGEGNQPQHF TGTGCCAGCTCACTGACAGGGGAAGGCAATCAGCCCCAGCATTTT TRBD1 TRBJ1-5 - TRBV18
CATSSPGQPYNEQFF TGTGCCACCAGCAGTCCGGGTCAACCCTACAATGAGCAGTTCTTC - TRBJ2-1 once TRBV15
CATSMGQGRNEKLFF TGTGCCACCAGCATGGGACAAGGCCGGAATGAAAAACTGTTTTTT - TRBJ1-4 - TRBV15
CASGPHMGGTEAFF TGTGCCAGTGGACCGCATATGGGGGGCACTGAAGCTTTCTTT - TRBJ1-1 - TRBV19
CASTLLQGVGEAFF TGTGCCAGTACCCTCCTACAGGGGGTAGGTGAAGCTTTCTTT TRBD1 TRBJ1-1 - TRBV19